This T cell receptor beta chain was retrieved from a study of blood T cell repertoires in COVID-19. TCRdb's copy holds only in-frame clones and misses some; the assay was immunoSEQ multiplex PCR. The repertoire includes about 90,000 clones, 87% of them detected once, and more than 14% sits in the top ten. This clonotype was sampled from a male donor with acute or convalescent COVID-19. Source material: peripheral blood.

This CDR3 reads CASSLDPSRLADTQYF. The DNA for the CDR3 is TGCGCCAGCAGCTTGGATCCTAGCCGGCTGGCAGATACGCAGTATTTT. The chain joins TRBV5-1 to TRBJ2-3, with D possibly matching TRBD2 (5 bases). Germline-derived CDR1 and CDR2 are SGHRS and YFSETQ. The CDR3 loop spans 16 amino acids. Deletions cut 0 bases from V and 4 bases from J, with 15 bases between.